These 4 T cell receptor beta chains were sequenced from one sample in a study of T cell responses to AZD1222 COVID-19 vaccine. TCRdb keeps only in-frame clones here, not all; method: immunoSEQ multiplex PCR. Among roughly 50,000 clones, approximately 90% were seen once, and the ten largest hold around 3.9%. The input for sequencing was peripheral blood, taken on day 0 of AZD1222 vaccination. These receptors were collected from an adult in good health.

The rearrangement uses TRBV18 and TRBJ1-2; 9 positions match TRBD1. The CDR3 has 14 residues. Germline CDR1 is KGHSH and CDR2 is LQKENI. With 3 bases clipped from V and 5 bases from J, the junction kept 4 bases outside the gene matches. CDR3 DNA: TGTGCCAGCTCACCGACAGGGGGGCAGTATGGCTACACCTTC. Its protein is CASSPTGGQYGYTF.

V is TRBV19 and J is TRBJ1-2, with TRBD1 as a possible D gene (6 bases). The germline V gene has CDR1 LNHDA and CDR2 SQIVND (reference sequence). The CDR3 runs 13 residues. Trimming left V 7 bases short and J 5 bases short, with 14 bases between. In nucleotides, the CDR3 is TGTGCCAGTAAGTCCCCGGGACATTATGGCTACACCTTC. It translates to CASKSPGHYGYTF.

The DNA of the CDR3 is TGCGCCAGCAGCCCCCGACTAGCCTCCTACGAGCAGTACTTC. Its translation: CASSPRLASYEQYF. This rearrangement joins TRBV4-3 to TRBJ2-7, with 7 bases lining up with TRBD2. V lost 4 bases to trimming and J lost 0 bases; unmatched junction nucleotides: 3. Germline V gene data show CDR1 as LGHNA and CDR2 as YSLEER. This CDR3 is built from 14 residues.

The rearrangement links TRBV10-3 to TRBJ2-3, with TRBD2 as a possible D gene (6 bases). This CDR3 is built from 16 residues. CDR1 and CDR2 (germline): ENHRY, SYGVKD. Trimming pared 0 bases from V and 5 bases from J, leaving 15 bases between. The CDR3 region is CAISESRRLEQDTQYF. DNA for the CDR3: TGTGCCATCAGTGAGTCTAGAAGACTAGAACAAGATACGCAGTATTTT.